This entry is about one T cell receptor beta chain. The antigen is undetermined. After removal of 4 bases from V and 6 bases from J, the junction contained 9 bases not matched to a gene. CDR1 and CDR2 from the germline V gene are SGHRS and YFSETQ. The CDR3 has 15 amino acids. This sample is drawn from a study of T-cell reconstitution after alpha-beta-depleted transplantation in children. Regarding the study as a whole: Reports say that about two months after transplant, the alpha-beta T cells came out of several hundred graft clones that had expanded.

Unique molecular identifiers were used in preparing the TCRbeta library. TCRdb passed the PCR reads through MiXCR, listing each CDR3 protein once. The table includes 800,000 to 1,000,000 distinct CDR3 sequences, about 30% detected once. The TCR originated in a boy younger than two who had a stem cell transplant for SCID, so the T cells may come from the graft donor. The gene calls are TRBV5-1 and TRBJ2-1; 8 bases are shared with TRBD2. Sequencing was performed on PBMCs, mostly from graft donor cells, taken 360 days after TCRalphabeta/CD19-depleted stem cell transplant. The CDR3 is CASSQKAGLVNEQFF. For the CDR3, the DNA is TGCGCCAGCAGCCAAAAGGCGGGACTAGTCAATGAGCAGTTCTTC.